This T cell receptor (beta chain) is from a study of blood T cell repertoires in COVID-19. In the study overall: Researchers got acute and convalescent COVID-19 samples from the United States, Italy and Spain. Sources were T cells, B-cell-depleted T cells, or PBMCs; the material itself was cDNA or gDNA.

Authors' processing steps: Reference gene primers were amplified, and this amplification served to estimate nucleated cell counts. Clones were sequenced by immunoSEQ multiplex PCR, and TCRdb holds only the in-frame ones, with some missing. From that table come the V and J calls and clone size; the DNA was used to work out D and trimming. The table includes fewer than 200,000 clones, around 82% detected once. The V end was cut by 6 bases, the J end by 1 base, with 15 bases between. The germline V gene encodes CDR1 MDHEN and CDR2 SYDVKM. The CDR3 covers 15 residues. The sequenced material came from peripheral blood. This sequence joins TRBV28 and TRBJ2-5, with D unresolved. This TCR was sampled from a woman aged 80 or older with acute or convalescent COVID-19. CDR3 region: CASSLMTQIQETQYF. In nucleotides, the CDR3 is TGTGCCAGCAGCCTTATGACACAAATCCAAGAGACCCAGTACTTC.